The 24 T cell receptor beta chains given below trace back to one sample, sequenced in a study of cytomegalovirus exposure and HLA in healthy donors. PCR employed 60 Vbeta and 13 Jbeta primers. Profiling relied on immunoSEQ multiplex PCR, and the TCRdb table lists in-frame clones only, not all of them. The profile covers around 200,000 clones, with under 85% appearing a single time and 10% taken by the ten largest. Input material: PBMCs. These receptor sequences come from a woman between 45 and 60 years old in good health and CMV-seropositive.

The rearrangement joins TRBV7-9 to TRBJ2-1, with 7 positions matching TRBD1. Germline CDR1 is SEHNR and CDR2 is FQNEAQ (reference sequence). The CDR3 runs 13 residues. J gave up 3 bases and V 6 bases, and 2 bases lay outside the gene matches. CDR3: CASRGGSYNEQFF. The CDR3 nucleotides read TGTGCCAGCAGAGGGGGCAGCTACAATGAGCAGTTCTTC.

Details on this clone: The sample contains more than one DNA sequence encoding this CDR3. The V call is TRBV5-1, the J call TRBJ1-4; TRBD1 agrees at 11 bases. Germline CDR1 and CDR2: SGHRS and YFSETQ. The CDR3 spans 16 residues. Germline trimming cut 3 bases from V and 8 bases from J; bases unmatched to any gene: 9. The DNA for the CDR3 is TGCGCCAGCAGCTCCACGGACAGGGGGCGGCCCGAAAAACTGTTTTTT. Its protein product is CASSSTDRGRPEKLFF. Full variable domain (missing parts from reference TRBV5-1 and TRBJ1-4): KAGVTQTPRYLIKTRGQQVTLSCSPISGHRSVSWYQQTPGQGLQFLFEYFSETQRNKGNFPGRFSGRQFSNSRSEMNVSTLELGDSALYLCASSSTDRGRPEKLFFGSGTQLSVL.

The genes are TRBV10-1 and TRBJ2-1; D possibly corresponds to TRBD1 (6 bases). V was pared by 3 bases and J by 1 base, with 7 bases between. Germline V gives CDR1 WNHNN, CDR2 SYGVQD (reference sequence). The CDR3 covers 14 residues. In DNA, the CDR3 is TGCGCCAGCAGTGAACAGGGTTCCTACAATGAGCAGTTCTTC. It is translated as CASSEQGSYNEQFF.

V usage is TRBV5-1 and J usage is TRBJ2-2, with D maybe TRBD1 (6 bases). Germline V gene lookup returns CDR1 SGHRS and CDR2 YFSETQ. Trimming pared 4 bases from V and 1 base from J, leaving 11 bases between. The CDR3 has 15 residues. This CDR3 is CASSNTGWNTGELFF. The DNA of the CDR3 is TGCGCCAGCAGCAACACAGGGTGGAACACCGGGGAGCTGTTTTTT.

The chain employs TRBV28 and TRBJ1-1; tentatively, D is TRBD1 (5 bases). This CDR3 spans 17 amino acids. The germline V gene has CDR1 MDHEN and CDR2 SYDVKM. The V end was cut by 6 bases, the J end by 4 bases, with 24 bases between. CDR3 nucleotide sequence: TGTGCCAGCAGGCCGGGGGGTTTTGGGTGGGACGTCACTGAAGCTTTCTTT. Translated: CASRPGGFGWDVTEAFF.

This rearrangement joins TRBV10-3 to TRBJ2-3, with TRBD2 as a possible D gene (6 bases). Germline values: CDR1 ENHRY, CDR2 SYGVKD. V shed 3 bases and J shed 2 bases, with 9 bases lying between them. This CDR3 contains 14 residues. CDR3 coding DNA: TGTGCCATCAGTGAAGGAGGGGACACAGATACGCAGTATTTT. As protein: CAISEGGDTDTQYF.

The CDR3 DNA sequence: TGTGCCAGCAGTTTCGGGAATGAAAAACTGTTTTTT. This translates into CASSFGNEKLFF. The chain is built from TRBV28 and TRBJ1-4; D unresolved. Trimming took off 3 bases at V and 5 bases at J, with 4 bases between the two ends. The CDR3 is 12 amino acids. The germline CDR1 and CDR2 sequences are MDHEN and SYDVKM. Filled out from reference TRBV28 and TRBJ1-4, the complete variable domain reads DVKVTQSSRYLVKRTGEKVFLECVQDMDHENMFWYRQDPGLGLRLIYFSYDVKMKEKGDIPEGYSVSREKKERFSLILESASTNQTSMYLCASSFGNEKLFFGSGTQLSVL.

The V gene is TRBV2, the J gene TRBJ2-1, with TRBD2 as a possible D gene (6 bases). CDR1 is SNHLY and CDR2 is FYNNEI in the germline V gene. Trimming took 6 bases from V and 12 from J, leaving 21 bases between them. The CDR3 is 14 amino acids. The CDR3 nucleotides read TGTGCCAGCAGAACGATTATTTCTGCGGGGCGGCAGTTCTTC. Its protein product is CASRTIISAGRQFF.

The chain employs TRBV7-3 and TRBJ2-1; 10 bases are shared with TRBD2. V lost 5 bases and J lost 7; bases outside the gene matches: 11. The CDR3 length is 16 residues. Germline assignment: CDR1 SGHTA and CDR2 FQGTGA. The CDR3 loop reads CASSDLRTSGLNEQFF. In nucleotides, the CDR3 is TGTGCCAGCAGCGATCTACGGACTAGCGGCTTGAATGAGCAGTTCTTC.

The genes are TRBV2 and TRBJ1-2; 8 bases agree with TRBD1. The germline gives CDR1 SNHLY, CDR2 FYNNEI. V shed 8 bases and J 3 bases; nucleotides not matched to a gene: 2. This CDR3 has 12 amino acids. The CDR3 DNA follows: TGTGCCAGCCGACAGGGGTACTATGGCTACACCTTC. As protein: CASRQGYYGYTF.

This clone has just a few counts. This chain links TRBV6-5 with TRBJ1-2; D unresolved. The CDR3 runs to 13 residues. Germline CDR1 MNHEY, CDR2 SVGAGI. Trimming took off 5 bases at V and 8 bases at J, with 15 bases between the two ends. The CDR3 loop reads CASSEYRDRGYTF. The CDR3 coding sequence is TGTGCCAGCAGTGAATACCGGGATCGCGGCTACACCTTC.

The rearrangement links TRBV7-9 to TRBJ2-7; D possibly corresponds to TRBD2 (6 bases). The germline V gene encodes CDR1 SEHNR and CDR2 FQNEAQ (reference sequence). The CDR3 is 16 residues long. V shed 5 bases and J shed 0 bases, with 17 bases lying between them. CDR3 nucleotide sequence: TGTGCCAGCAGCCCACCGGGACTTAGGAGCTCCTACGAGCAGTACTTC. It is translated as CASSPPGLRSSYEQYF.

The chain combines TRBV7-9 with TRBJ1-1; the D gene is possibly TRBD1 (6 bases). CDR1 and CDR2 (germline): SEHNR, FQNEAQ (reference sequence). V was pared by 1 base and J by 5 bases, with 17 bases between. This CDR3 has 16 amino acids. CDR3 loop: CASSLGIGGLRTEAFF. The CDR3 DNA is TGTGCCAGCAGCTTAGGTATCGGGGGGCTGCGGACTGAAGCTTTCTTT.

This rearrangement joins TRBV6-5 to TRBJ1-3; possible D gene TRBD1, 5 bases. With 5 bases removed from V and 0 bases from J, the gap between germline ends came to 11 bases. Germline V CDR1 and CDR2: MNHEY, SVGAGI. This CDR3 has 15 amino acids. Here the CDR3 reads CASSRGGSSGNTIYF. In nucleotides, the CDR3 is TGTGCCAGCAGTCGGGGGGGGAGCTCTGGAAACACCATATATTTT.

This chain uses TRBV27 with TRBJ1-2; D remains ambiguous. The V gene lost 5 bases and the J gene lost 8 bases, with 18 bases spanning the gap. From germline, CDR1 is MNHEY and CDR2 SMNVEV (reference sequence). The CDR3 totals 14 residues. The CDR3 coding sequence is TGTGCCAGCAGTCCTCACAACAGATATGGGGGCTACACCTTC. Amino acid sequence: CASSPHNRYGGYTF.

The J gene is TRBJ1-5, the V gene TRBV4-1, with 7 bases that match TRBD1. Germline lookup yields CDR1 MGHRA and CDR2 YSYEKL. Germline trimming cut 2 bases from V and 4 bases from J; bases unmatched to any gene: 8. The CDR3 extends over 16 amino acids. CDR3 in amino acids: CASSQPVQGRNQPQHF. The CDR3 bases are TGCGCCAGCAGCCAACCAGTACAGGGGAGGAATCAGCCCCAGCATTTT.

The V call is TRBV19, the J call TRBJ2-7; the D gene is possibly TRBD2 (5 bases). Trimming cost V 3 bases and J 6 bases, with 18 bases left between them. Germline CDR1 and CDR2: LNHDA and SQIVND (reference sequence). The CDR3 length is 15 residues. CDR3: CASSIGDAGMSEQYF. For the CDR3, the DNA is TGTGCCAGTAGTATCGGGGATGCCGGGATGAGCGAGCAGTACTTC.

This sequence joins TRBV27 and TRBJ2-6, with 7 positions matching TRBD1. The CDR3 contains 15 residues. CDR1 and CDR2 (germline): MNHEY, SMNVEV (reference sequence). V shed 5 bases, J shed 0 bases, and the junction held 1 base outside the gene matches. DNA for the CDR3: TGTGCCAGCAGTGACAGGGACTCTGGGGCCAACGTCCTGACTTTC. Amino acid sequence: CASSDRDSGANVLTF.

The V call is TRBV30, the J call TRBJ1-1; 9 bases line up with TRBD1. Germline CDR1 is GTSNPN and CDR2 is SVGIG (reference sequence). CDR3 length: 17 amino acids. Losses at the gene ends were 2 bases for V and 0 bases for J; bases not matched to a gene: 10. CDR3 in DNA: TGTGCCTGGAGTTTGCCGGGACAGGGAATACTGAACACTGAAGCTTTCTTT. Its protein product is CAWSLPGQGILNTEAFF.

In its sample, this clone was seen a few times. The rearrangement joins TRBV5-1 to TRBJ2-1; 10 nucleotides match TRBD2. Germline CDR1 reads SGHRS; CDR2 reads YFSETQ. J was trimmed by 4 bases and V by 3 bases; bases with no gene match: 7. The CDR3 is 16 residues long. The CDR3 DNA reads as TGCGCCAGCAGCTCTTGGAATAGCGGGGGGTACAATGAGCAGTTCTTC. Amino acid sequence: CASSSWNSGGYNEQFF. The full variable domain, in which reference TRBV5-1 and TRBJ2-1 provide the parts outside the CDR3, is KAGVTQTPRYLIKTRGQQVTLSCSPISGHRSVSWYQQTPGQGLQFLFEYFSETQRNKGNFPGRFSGRQFSNSRSEMNVSTLELGDSALYLCASSSWNSGGYNEQFFGPGTRLTVL.

The chain combines TRBV19 with TRBJ2-7, with TRBD1 identical over 12 bases. Trimming removed 3 bases from V and 7 bases from J; junction bases left unmatched: 10. The germline CDR1 and CDR2 sequences are LNHDA and SQIVND (reference sequence). The CDR3 contains 16 residues. The CDR3 DNA reads as TGTGCCAGTAGTATGGAGGGACAGGGGGCGACCTCGGAGCAGTACTTC. Protein sequence: CASSMEGQGATSEQYF.

The gene calls are TRBV4-1 and TRBJ1-4; 8 bases are a match to TRBD1. The ends lost 6 bases at V and 3 bases at J; junction bases unmatched: 18. In germline, CDR1 is MGHRA, CDR2 YSYEKL. The CDR3 is 19 residues long. The CDR3 is CASRGRDRSIGVANEKLFF. The CDR3 DNA reads as TGCGCCAGCAGGGGGAGGGACAGGTCAATCGGAGTGGCTAATGAAAAACTGTTTTTT.

This clone was picked up a small number of times. The rearrangement uses TRBV7-2 and TRBJ1-4, with 10 bases that match TRBD1. There are 15 residues in the CDR3. The ends lost 4 bases at V and 7 bases at J; junction bases unmatched: 6. Looked up from germline, CDR1 is SGHTA and CDR2 is FQGNSA. For the CDR3, the DNA is TGTGCCAGCAGCTCGTCCGGACAGGGGGGTGAAAAACTGTTTTTT. Translating gives CASSSSGQGGEKLFF.

This clone appeared a few times. The rearrangement uses TRBV6-5 and TRBJ1-1; D gene ambiguous. Trimming removed 5 bases from V and 6 bases from J, with 7 bases in between. Germline V gene lookup returns CDR1 MNHEY and CDR2 SVGAGI. CDR3 size: 11 residues. CDR3 sequence (DNA): TGTGCCAGCAGTGTTAACTCTGAAGCTTTCTTT. As protein: CASSVNSEAFF.